This TCR beta chain is from a study of blood T cell repertoires in COVID-19. Measured with immunoSEQ multiplex PCR; TCRdb has only the in-frame clones, and not every one. This repertoire shows 490,000 or so clones, roughly nine tenths found once; its top ten account for 6.5% to 9.5%. V was pared by 5 bases and J by 5 bases, with 5 bases of the junction left unmatched. The V gene's germline CDR1 is SGHNT and CDR2 YENEEA. The CDR3 spans 14 residues. This receptor was taken from a woman aged 55 to 70 who had recovered from COVID-19. The chain carries TRBV11-3 and TRBJ1-3; 8 bases align to TRBD1. The sample comprised PBMCs or T cells enriched from blood (not recorded which). This CDR3 is CASSPGTGRNTIYF. CDR3 coding DNA: TGTGCCAGCAGCCCCGGGACAGGTAGAAACACCATATATTTT.